What follows is one TCR beta chain and its context. Its antigen is unknown. This specimen comes from a study of T cell repertoires in cytomegalovirus infection. The study's findings and limits: CMV-specific TCR beta clonotypes restricted by HLA-C dominated the ex vivo response. Cumulative public TCR beta family frequency identified carriers of CMV plus the relevant HLA.

From the reads, TCRdb called clonotypes with MiXCR, one entry per CDR3 protein. The repertoire consists of roughly 310,000 distinct CDR3 sequences, with roughly 17% occurring once and the leading ten covering more than 10%. The receptor comes from a human donor in good health (CMV status not recorded). Some clones in this sample may be carry-over from other donors' samples. The sample comprised PBMCs.

The CDR3 DNA reads TGTGCCAGCAGTTCACGGGCCTACACCTTC. This codes for CASSSRAYTF. V usage is TRBV28 and J usage is TRBJ1-2; D remains unclear. The V gene lost 4 bases and the J gene lost 10 bases, with 7 bases spanning the gap. The CDR3 length is 10 residues. The germline gives CDR1 MDHEN, CDR2 SYDVKM.